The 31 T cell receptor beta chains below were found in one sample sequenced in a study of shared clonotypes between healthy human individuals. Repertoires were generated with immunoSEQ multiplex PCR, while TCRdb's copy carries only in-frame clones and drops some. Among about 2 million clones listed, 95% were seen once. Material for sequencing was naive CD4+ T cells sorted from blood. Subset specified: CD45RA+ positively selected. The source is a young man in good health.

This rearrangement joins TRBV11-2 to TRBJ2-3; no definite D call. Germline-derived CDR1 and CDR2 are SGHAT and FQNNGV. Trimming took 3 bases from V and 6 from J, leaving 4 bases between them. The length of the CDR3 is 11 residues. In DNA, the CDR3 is TGTGCCAGCAGCTTGTTTGATACGCAGTATTTT. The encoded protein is CASSLFDTQYF. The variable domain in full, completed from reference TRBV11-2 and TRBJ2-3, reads EAGVAQSPRYKIIEKRQSVAFWCNPISGHATLYWYQQILGQGPKLLIQFQNNGVVDDSQLPKDRFSAERLKGVDSTLKIQPAKLEDSAVYLCASSLFDTQYFGPGTRLTVL.

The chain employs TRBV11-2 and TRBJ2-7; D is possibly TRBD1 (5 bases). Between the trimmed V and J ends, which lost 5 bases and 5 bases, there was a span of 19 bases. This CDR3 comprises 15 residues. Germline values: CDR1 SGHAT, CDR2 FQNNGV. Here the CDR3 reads CASSPLGWGSDEQYF. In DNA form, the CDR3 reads TGTGCCAGCAGCCCCCTAGGGTGGGGCTCGGACGAGCAGTACTTC.

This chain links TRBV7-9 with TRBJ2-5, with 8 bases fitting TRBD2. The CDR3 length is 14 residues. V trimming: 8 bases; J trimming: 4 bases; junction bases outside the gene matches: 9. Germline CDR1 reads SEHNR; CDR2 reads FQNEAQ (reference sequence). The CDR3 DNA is TGTGCCAGCGGAAAAGCGGGAGCGGGAGAGACCCAGTACTTC. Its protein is CASGKAGAGETQYF.

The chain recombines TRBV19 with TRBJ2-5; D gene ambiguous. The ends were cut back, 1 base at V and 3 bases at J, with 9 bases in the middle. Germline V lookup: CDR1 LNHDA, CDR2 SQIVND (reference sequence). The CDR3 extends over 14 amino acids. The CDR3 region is CASSIGGGEETQYF. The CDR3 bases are TGTGCCAGTAGTATAGGAGGTGGAGAAGAGACCCAGTACTTC.

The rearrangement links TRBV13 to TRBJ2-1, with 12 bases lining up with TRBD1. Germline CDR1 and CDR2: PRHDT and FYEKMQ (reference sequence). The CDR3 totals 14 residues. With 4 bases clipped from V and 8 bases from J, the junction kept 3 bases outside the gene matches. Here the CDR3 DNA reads TGTGCCAGCAGCTGGGACAGGGGGCTTTATGAGCAGTTCTTC. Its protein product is CASSWDRGLYEQFF.

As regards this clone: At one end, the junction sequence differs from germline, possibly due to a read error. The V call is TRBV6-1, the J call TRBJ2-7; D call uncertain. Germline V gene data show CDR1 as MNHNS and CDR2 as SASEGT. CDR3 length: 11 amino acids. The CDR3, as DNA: TGTGCCAGCAGTGAAGCGGTAGCAGCCAGGTTC. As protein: CASSEAVAARF.

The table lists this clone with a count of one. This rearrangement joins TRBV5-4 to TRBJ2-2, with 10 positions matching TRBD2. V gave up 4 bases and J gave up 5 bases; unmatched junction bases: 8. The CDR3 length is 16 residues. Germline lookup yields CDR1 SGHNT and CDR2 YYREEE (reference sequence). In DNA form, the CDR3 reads TGTGCCAGCAGCCCCACCTCTAGCGGGAGAACCGGGGAGCTGTTTTTT. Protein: CASSPTSSGRTGELFF.

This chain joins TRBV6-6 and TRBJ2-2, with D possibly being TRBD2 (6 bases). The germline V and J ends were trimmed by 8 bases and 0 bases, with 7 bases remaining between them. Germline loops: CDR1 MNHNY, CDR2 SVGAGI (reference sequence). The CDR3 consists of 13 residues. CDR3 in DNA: TGTGCCAGCGGGAGGCCGAACACCGGGGAGCTGTTTTTT. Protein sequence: CASGRPNTGELFF.

CDR3 sequence: CASSLLAGGPHGELFF. The DNA of the CDR3 is TGTGCCAGCAGCCTGCTAGCGGGAGGGCCGCACGGGGAGCTGTTTTTT. The V gene is TRBV7-2, the J gene TRBJ2-2; 12 nucleotides match TRBD2. The V gene end was trimmed by 5 bases and the J gene end by 7 bases; junction bases not matched to a gene: 8. Germline V lookup: CDR1 SGHTA, CDR2 FQGNSA. This CDR3 region has 16 residues.

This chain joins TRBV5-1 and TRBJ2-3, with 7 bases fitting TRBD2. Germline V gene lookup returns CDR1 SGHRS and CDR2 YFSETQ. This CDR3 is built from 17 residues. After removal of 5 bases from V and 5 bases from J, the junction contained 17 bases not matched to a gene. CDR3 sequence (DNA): TGCGCCAGCAGTCGGTCCCCTAGCGGAGGATCCCAAGATACGCAGTATTTT. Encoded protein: CASSRSPSGGSQDTQYF.

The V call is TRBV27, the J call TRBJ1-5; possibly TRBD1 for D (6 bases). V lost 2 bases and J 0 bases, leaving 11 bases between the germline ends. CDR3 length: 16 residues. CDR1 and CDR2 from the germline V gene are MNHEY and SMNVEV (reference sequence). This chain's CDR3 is CASSLRGQFSNQPQHF. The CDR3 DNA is TGTGCCAGCAGTTTACGAGGACAGTTTAGCAATCAGCCCCAGCATTTT.

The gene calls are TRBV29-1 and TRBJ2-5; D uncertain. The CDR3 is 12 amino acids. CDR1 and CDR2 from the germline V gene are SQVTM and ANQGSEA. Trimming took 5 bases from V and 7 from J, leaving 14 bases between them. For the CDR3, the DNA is TGCAGCGTTAAGTCGGATCTTCGGACCCAGTACTTC. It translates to CSVKSDLRTQYF.

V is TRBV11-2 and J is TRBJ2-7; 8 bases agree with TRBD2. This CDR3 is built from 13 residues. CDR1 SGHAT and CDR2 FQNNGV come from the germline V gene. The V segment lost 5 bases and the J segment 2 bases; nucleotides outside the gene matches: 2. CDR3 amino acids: CASSVSGTYEQYF. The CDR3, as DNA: TGTGCCAGCAGCGTTAGCGGGACCTACGAGCAGTACTTC.

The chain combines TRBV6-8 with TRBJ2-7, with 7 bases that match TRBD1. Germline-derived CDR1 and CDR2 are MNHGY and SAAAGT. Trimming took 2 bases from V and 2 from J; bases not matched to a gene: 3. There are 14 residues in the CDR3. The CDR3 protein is CASSYPTGTYEQYF. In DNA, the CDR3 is TGTGCCAGCAGTTACCCGACAGGGACCTACGAGCAGTACTTC.

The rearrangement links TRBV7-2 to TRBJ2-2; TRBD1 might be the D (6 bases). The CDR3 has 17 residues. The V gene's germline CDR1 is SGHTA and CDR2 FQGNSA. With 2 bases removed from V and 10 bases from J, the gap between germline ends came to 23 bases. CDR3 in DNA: TGTGCCAGCAGCTTACGAGGGACAACTCAGGTCCCGGTGGAGCTGTTTTTT. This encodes CASSLRGTTQVPVELFF. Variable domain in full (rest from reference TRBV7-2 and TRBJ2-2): GAGVSQSPSNKVTEKGKDVELRCDPISGHTALYWYRQSLGQGLEFLIYFQGNSAPDKSGLPSDRFSAERTGGSVSTLTIQRTQQEDSAVYLCASSLRGTTQVPVELFFGEGSRLTVL.

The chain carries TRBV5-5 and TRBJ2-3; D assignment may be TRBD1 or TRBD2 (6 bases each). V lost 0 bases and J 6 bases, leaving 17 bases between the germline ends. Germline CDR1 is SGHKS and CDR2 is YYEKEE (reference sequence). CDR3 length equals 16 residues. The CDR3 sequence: CASSLAAGGVPDTQYF. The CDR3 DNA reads TGTGCCAGCAGCTTGGCGGCCGGGGGCGTCCCCGATACGCAGTATTTT. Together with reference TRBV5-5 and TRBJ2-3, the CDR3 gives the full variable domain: DAGVTQSPTHLIKTRGQQVTLRCSPISGHKSVSWYQQVLGQGPQFIFQYYEKEERGRGNFPDRFSARQFPNYSSELNVNALLLGDSALYLCASSLAAGGVPDTQYFGPGTRLTVL.

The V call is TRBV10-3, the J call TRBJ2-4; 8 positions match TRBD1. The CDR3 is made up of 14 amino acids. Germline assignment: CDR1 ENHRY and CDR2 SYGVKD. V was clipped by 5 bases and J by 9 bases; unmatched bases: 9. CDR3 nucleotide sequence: TGTGCCATCAGTCGCGGGACAGGCGGAATCATTCAGTACTTC. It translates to CAISRGTGGIIQYF.

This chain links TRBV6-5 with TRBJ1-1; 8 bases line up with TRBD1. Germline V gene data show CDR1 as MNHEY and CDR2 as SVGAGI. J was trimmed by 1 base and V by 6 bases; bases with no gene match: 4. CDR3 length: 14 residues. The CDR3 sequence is CASSFGQGNTEAFF. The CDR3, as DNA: TGTGCCAGCAGCTTCGGACAGGGGAACACTGAAGCTTTCTTT.

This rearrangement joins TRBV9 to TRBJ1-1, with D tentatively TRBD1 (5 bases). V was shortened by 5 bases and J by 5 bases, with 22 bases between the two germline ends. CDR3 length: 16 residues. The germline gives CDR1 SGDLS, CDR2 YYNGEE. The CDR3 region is CASSAIGAVFKTEAFF. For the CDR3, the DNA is TGTGCCAGCAGTGCCATCGGGGCCGTTTTTAAGACTGAAGCTTTCTTT.

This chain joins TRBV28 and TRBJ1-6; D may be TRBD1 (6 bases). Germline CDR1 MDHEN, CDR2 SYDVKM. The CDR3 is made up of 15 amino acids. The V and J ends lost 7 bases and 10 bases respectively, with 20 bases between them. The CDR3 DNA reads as TGTGCCAGCAACACAATAGGGAAGGGGGTGTCACCCCTCCACTTT. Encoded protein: CASNTIGKGVSPLHF.

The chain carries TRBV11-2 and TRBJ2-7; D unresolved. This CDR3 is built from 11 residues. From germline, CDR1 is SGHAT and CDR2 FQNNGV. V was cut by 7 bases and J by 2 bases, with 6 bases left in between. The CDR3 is CASTRTYEQYF. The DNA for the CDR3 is TGTGCCAGCACTCGTACCTACGAGCAGTACTTC.

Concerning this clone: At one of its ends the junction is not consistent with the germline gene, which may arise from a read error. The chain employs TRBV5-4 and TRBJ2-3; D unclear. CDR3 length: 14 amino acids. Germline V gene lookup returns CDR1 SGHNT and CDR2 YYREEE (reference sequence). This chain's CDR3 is CASRLDSGTDTQYF. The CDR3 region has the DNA TGTGCCAGCAGGTTGGATTCGGGCACAGATACGCAGTATTTT.

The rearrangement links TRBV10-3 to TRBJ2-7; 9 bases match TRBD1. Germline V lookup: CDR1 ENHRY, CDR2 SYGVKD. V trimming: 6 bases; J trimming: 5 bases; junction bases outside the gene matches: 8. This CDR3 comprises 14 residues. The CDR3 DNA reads TGTGCCATCAGCACGGGACAGGGATCTGACGAGCAGTACTTC. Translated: CAISTGQGSDEQYF.

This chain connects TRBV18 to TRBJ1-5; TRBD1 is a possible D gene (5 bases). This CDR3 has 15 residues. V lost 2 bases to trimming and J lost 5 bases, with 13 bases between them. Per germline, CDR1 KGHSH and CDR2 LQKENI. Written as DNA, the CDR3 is TGTGCCAGCTCACCAATTCCATTGGGGCATCAGCCCCAGCATTTT. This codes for CASSPIPLGHQPQHF. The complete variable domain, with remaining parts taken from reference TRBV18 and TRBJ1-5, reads NAGVMQNPRHLVRRRGQEARLRCSPMKGHSHVYWYRQLPEEGLKFMVYLQKENIIDESGMPKERFSAEFPKEGPSILRIQQVVRGDSAAYFCASSPIPLGHQPQHFGDGTRLSIL.

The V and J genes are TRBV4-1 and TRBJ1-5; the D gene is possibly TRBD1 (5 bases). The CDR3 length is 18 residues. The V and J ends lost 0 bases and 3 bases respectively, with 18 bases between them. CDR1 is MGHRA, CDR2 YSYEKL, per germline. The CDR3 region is CASSQDTGGVGSNQPQHF. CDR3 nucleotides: TGCGCCAGCAGCCAAGATACAGGAGGGGTAGGGTCCAATCAGCCCCAGCATTTT.

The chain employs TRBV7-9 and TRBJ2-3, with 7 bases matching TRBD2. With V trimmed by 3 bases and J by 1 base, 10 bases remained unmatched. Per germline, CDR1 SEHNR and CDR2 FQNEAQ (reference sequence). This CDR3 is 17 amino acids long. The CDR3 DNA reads TGTGCCAGCAGCTTTACGGGGGAGGGATCGCGCACAGATACGCAGTATTTT. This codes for CASSFTGEGSRTDTQYF.

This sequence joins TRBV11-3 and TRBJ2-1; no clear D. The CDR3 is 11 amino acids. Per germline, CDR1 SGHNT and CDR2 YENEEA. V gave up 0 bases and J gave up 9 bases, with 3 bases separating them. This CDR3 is CASSLEGEQFF. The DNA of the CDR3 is TGTGCCAGCAGCTTAGAGGGTGAGCAGTTCTTC.

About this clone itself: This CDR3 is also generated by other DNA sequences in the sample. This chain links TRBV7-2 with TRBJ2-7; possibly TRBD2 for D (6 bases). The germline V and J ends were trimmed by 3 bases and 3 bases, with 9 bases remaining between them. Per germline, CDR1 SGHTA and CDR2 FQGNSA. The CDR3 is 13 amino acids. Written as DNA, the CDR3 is TGTGCCAGCAGCTTGGAGGGGCGCTACGAGCAGTACTTC. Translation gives CASSLEGRYEQYF.

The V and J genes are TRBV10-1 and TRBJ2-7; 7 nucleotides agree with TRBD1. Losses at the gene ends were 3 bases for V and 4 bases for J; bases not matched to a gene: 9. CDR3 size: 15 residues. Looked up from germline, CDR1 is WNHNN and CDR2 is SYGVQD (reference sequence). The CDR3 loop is CASSDGQVGNYEQYF. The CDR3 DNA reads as TGCGCCAGCAGTGACGGACAGGTGGGCAATTACGAGCAGTACTTC.

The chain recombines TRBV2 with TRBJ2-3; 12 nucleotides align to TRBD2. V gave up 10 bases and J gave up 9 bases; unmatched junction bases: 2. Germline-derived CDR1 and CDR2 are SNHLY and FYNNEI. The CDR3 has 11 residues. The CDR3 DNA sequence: TGTGCCAACCTAGCGGGAGGGACGCAGTATTTT. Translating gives CANLAGGTQYF.

The CDR3 DNA is TGTGCCAGTAGTATAGAAGACAGGCCCAGTTTGCCCCAGCATTTT. It specifies CASSIEDRPSLPQHF. This chain links TRBV19 with TRBJ1-5, with a weak D call TRBD1 (6 bases). V lost 0 bases, J lost 9 bases, and 15 bases lay in between. The germline V gene encodes CDR1 LNHDA and CDR2 SQIVND (reference sequence). The CDR3 covers 15 residues.